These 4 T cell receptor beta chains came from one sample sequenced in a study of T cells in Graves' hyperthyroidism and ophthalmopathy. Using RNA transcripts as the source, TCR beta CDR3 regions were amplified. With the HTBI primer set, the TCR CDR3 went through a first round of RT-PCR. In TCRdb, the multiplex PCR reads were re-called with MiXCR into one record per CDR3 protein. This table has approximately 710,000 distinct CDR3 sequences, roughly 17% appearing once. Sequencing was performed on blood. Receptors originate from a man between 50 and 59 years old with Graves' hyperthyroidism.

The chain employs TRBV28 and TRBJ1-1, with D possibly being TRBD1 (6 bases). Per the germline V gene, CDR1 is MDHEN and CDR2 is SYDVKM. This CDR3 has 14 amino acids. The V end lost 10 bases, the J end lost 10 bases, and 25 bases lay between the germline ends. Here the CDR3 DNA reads TGTGCCACCCACCTGTTTGGGGGCGCCCGGGGAGCTTTCTTT. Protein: CATHLFGGARGAFF. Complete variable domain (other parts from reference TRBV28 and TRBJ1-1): DVKVTQSSRYLVKRTGEKVFLECVQDMDHENMFWYRQDPGLGLRLIYFSYDVKMKEKGDIPEGYSVSREKKERFSLILESASTNQTSMYLCATHLFGGARGAFFGQGTRLTVV.

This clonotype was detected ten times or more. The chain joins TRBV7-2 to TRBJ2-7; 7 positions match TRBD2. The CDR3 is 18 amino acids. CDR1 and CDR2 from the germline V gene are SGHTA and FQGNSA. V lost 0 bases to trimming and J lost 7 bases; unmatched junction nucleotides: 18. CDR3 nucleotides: TGTGCCAGCAGCTTAGCGTTCGGCGGGAGTCTCGGACGAGGGGAGCAGTACTTC. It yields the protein CASSLAFGGSLGRGEQYF.

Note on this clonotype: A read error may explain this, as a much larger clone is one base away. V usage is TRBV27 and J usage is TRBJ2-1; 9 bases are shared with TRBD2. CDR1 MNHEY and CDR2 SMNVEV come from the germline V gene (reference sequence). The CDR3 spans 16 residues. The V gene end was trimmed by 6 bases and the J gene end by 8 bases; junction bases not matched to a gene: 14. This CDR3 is CASRPQTSGNDDEQFF. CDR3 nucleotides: TGTGCCAGCAGGCCCCAGACTAGCGGAAATGACGATGAGCAGTTCTTC.

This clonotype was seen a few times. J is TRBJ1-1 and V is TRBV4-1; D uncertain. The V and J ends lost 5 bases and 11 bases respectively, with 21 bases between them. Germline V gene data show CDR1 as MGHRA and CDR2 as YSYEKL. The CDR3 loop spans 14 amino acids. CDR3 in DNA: TGCGCCAGCAGCGACAACCAAGGTCTGGGAATGGCTTTCTTT. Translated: CASSDNQGLGMAFF.